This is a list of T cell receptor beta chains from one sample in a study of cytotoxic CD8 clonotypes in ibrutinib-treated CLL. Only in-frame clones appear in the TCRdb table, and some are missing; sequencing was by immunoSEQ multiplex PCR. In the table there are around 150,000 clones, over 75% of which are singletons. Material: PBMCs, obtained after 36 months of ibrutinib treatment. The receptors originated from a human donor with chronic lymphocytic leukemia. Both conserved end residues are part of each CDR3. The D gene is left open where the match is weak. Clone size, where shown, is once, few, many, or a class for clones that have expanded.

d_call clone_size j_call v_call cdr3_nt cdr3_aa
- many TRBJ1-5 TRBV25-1 TGTGCCAGCAACCCCGGAGGGGAGGGAAGCAATCAGCCCCAGCATTTT CASNPGGEGSNQPQHF
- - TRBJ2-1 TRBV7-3 TGTGCCAGCAGCCACACAACTAGACCCTACAATGAGCAGTTCTTC CASSHTTRPYNEQFF
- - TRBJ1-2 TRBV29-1 TGCAGCGCAACAGGGCTGGATGGCTACACCTTC CSATGLDGYTF
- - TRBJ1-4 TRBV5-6 TGTGCCAGCAGCTTGGCCCTGACTGAGTCTAATGAAAAACTGTTTTTT CASSLALTESNEKLFF
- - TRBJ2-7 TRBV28 TGTGCCAGCAGTTTCGTGCAGGGCGCGTACGAGCAGTACTTC CASSFVQGAYEQYF
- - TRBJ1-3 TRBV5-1 TGCGCCAGCACCCGGGACGCCAGCTCTGGAAACACCATATATTTT CASTRDASSGNTIYF
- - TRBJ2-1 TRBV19 TGTGCCAGTACCCCGAACCGGGGATACTTCAACACCTACAATGAGCAGTTCTTC CASTPNRGYFNTYNEQFF
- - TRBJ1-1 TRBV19 TGTGCCAGTAGTATGTGGGCCCGAGGCAGCTTCCCTGAAGCTTTCTTT CASSMWARGSFPEAFF
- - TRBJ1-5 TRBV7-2 TGTGCCAGCAGCCCGGTTCGTCAGCCCCAGCATTTT CASSPVRQPQHF
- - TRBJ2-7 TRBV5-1 TGCGCCAGCAGCTTTCACGGCCCCTACGAGCAGTACTTC CASSFHGPYEQYF
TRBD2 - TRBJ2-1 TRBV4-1 TGCGCCAGCAGCCAAACTAGCGGGGGATATTATGAGCAGTTCTTC CASSQTSGGYYEQFF
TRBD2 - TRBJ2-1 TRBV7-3 TGTGCCAGCAGCTTAATCGGCTACGCGGGAGAAGGAAATGAGCAGTTCTTC CASSLIGYAGEGNEQFF
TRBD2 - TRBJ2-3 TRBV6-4 TGTGCCAGCAGTGAAAGCGGGGCGACAGATACGCAGTATTTT CASSESGATDTQYF
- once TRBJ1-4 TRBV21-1 TGTGCCAGCAGCAGGGGATTAGGCGAAAAACTGTTTTTT CASSRGLGEKLFF
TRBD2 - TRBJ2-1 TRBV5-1 TGCGCCGGCAGCCTCATTAGCGGGAACCTCTACAATGAGCAGTTCTTC CAGSLISGNLYNEQFF
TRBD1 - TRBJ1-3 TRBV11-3 TGTGCCAGCAGCTGGGACAGCAGCTCTGGAAACACCATATATTTT CASSWDSSSGNTIYF
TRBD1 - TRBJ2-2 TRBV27 TGTGCCAGCAGTTTAAGTCCCTTCAGGACAGGGGGCGTCGGGGAGCTGTTTTTT CASSLSPFRTGGVGELFF
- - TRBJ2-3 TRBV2 TGTGCCAGCAGTGAACTGGGAGTACCAGATACGCAGTATTTT CASSELGVPDTQYF
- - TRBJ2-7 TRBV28 TGTGCCGCACGAGACCCGGGACACCGGTACGAGCAGTACTTC CAARDPGHRYEQYF
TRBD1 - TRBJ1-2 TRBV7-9 TGTGCCAGCAGCCTGGGGACAGGGGTTGACGGCTACACCTTC CASSLGTGVDGYTF
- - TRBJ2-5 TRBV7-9 TGTGCCAGCAGCTTAGATTCCGGGGGCCTCGAGACCCAGTACTTC CASSLDSGGLETQYF
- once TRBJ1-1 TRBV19 TGTGCCAGTACCCCAACCCGGAGGAACACTGAAGCTTTCTTT CASTPTRRNTEAFF
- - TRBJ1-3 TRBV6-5 TGTGCCAGCAGCTTACAGGGTTTCTTTGGAAACACCATATATTTT CASSLQGFFGNTIYF
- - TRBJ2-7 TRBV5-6 TGTGCCAGCAGCGGGGGCGCTAGCGGTAACTACGAGCAGTACTTC CASSGGASGNYEQYF
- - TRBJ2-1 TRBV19 TGTGCCAGTACCCGGGGGAGCTCCTCCTACAATGAGCAGTTCTTC CASTRGSSSYNEQFF
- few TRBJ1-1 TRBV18 TGTGCCAGCTCACCGGCGGAGATGAACACTGAAGCTTTCTTT CASSPAEMNTEAFF
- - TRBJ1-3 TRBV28 TGTGCCAGCAGTCCGTTCAGAGGAAACACCATATATTTT CASSPFRGNTIYF
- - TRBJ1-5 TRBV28 TGTGCCAGCAGTTTAGTGGGGTTAAGCAATCAGCCCCAGCATTTT CASSLVGLSNQPQHF
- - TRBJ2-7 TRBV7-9 TGTGCCAGCAGCCTGGACACCTACGAGCAGTACTTC CASSLDTYEQYF
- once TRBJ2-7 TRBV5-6 TGTGCCAGCAGCTTGTTTTACGAGCAGTACTTC CASSLFYEQYF
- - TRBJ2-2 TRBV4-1 TGCGCCAGCAGCCCATTGTTCACCGGCGGGGAGCTGTTTTTT CASSPLFTGGELFF
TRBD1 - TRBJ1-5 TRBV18 TGTGCCAGCTCACCAGCAGGGGGCTTGGGCAATCAGCCCCAGCATTTT CASSPAGGLGNQPQHF
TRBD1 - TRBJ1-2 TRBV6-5 TGTGCCAGCAGTCCAGACAGGGTCCCGTATGGCTACACCTTC CASSPDRVPYGYTF
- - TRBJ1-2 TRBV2 TGTGCCAGAATGCGAAGTAACTATGGCTACACCTTC CARMRSNYGYTF
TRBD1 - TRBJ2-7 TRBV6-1 TGTGCCAGCAGTTTACCGGGACAGGGGGCCTACGAGCAGTACTTC CASSLPGQGAYEQYF
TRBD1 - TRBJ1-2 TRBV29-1 TGCAGCGGACAGGGGGTTTATGGCTACACCTTC CSGQGVYGYTF
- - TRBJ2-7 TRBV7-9 TGTGCCAGCAGCTTGGGGCTAGCTCGCGAGCAGTACTTC CASSLGLAREQYF
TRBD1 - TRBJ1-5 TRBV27 TGTGCCAGCAGTCCCGACAGGGGGTTCAATCAGCCCCAGCATTTT CASSPDRGFNQPQHF
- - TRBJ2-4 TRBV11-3 TGTGCCAGCAGCCCCGGGACTTCCAAAAACATTCAGTACTTC CASSPGTSKNIQYF
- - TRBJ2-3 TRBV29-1 TGCAGCGTTGAAGCCGCTAGCACAGATACGCAGTATTTT CSVEAASTDTQYF
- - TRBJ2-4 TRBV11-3 TGTGCCAGCAGCTCTGGGGGTAACATTCAGTACTTC CASSSGGNIQYF
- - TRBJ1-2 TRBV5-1 TGCGCCAGCAGCTTACGGGACGGACTGACTCACTATGGCTACACCTTC CASSLRDGLTHYGYTF
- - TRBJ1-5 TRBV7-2 TGTGCCAGCAGCTTGCTCGGTCAGGGACAGCCCCAGCATTTT CASSLLGQGQPQHF
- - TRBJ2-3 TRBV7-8 TGTGCCAGCAGCTTCTGGGGCACAGATACGCAGTATTTT CASSFWGTDTQYF
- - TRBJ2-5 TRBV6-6 TGTGCCAGCACCCCCGTTGGTACAGGGTCAGGAACCCAGTACTTC CASTPVGTGSGTQYF
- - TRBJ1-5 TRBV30 TGTGCCTGGAGCTTTCACTCGGGGCTACACAATCAGCCCCAGCATTTT CAWSFHSGLHNQPQHF
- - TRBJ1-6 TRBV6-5 TGTGCCAGCAGTACGGATCTAGAGGGTTATTCACCCCTCCACTTT CASSTDLEGYSPLHF
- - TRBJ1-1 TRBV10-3 TGTGCCATCACCGGGACGGCTAACACTGAAGCTTTCTTT CAITGTANTEAFF
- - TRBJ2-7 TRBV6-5 TGTGCCAGCAGTCGGCAGGGGTCCTACGAGCAGTACTTC CASSRQGSYEQYF
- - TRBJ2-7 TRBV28 TGTGCCAGCAGTTTTGTGAATTTGTGGGGCGAGCAGTACTTC CASSFVNLWGEQYF
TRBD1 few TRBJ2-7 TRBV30 TGTGCCTGGACCTCGACAGGGGTGGGCGAGCAGTACTTC CAWTSTGVGEQYF
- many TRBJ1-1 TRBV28 TGTGCCACAGCAGTTGGGTACACTGAAGCTTTCTTT CATAVGYTEAFF
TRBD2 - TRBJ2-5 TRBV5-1 TGCGCCAGTACCTATAGCGGGAGGCCAGAGACCCAGTACTTC CASTYSGRPETQYF
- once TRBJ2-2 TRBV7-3 TGTGCCAGCAAGCCCGGGGGCTTGGGGACCGGGGAGCTGTTTTTT CASKPGGLGTGELFF
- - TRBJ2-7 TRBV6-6 TGTGCCAGCAGAAGAGGACAGTACGAGCAGTACTTC CASRRGQYEQYF
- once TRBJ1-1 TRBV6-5 TGTGCCAGCAGTTATTCGGGGCCCCCAGTGAACACTGAAGCTTTCTTT CASSYSGPPVNTEAFF
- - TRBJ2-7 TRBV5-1 TGCGCCAGCAGCCCCTTCCCCTCCTACGAGCAGTACTTC CASSPFPSYEQYF
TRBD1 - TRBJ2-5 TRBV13 TGTGCCAGCAGCCTTACAGGGGGCGAAGAGACCCAGTACTTC CASSLTGGEETQYF
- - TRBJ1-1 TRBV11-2 TGTGCCAGCAGCGCAACCAGGGTTCCCGGAGCTTTCTTT CASSATRVPGAFF